This TCR beta chain originates from a study of PD-1 blockade in mismatch repair-deficient tumors. TCRdb's copy holds only in-frame clones and misses some; the assay was immunoSEQ multiplex PCR. The sample lists under 150,000 clones, more than 70% occurring once. The ends were cut back, 0 bases at V and 7 bases at J, with 12 bases in the middle. CDR3 size: 15 residues. CDR1 and CDR2 (germline): MGHRA, YSYEKL. This TCR was sampled from an adult with mismatch repair-deficient cancer. This specimen consisted of peripheral blood, obtained approximately 72 weeks after starting pembrolizumab. The chain links TRBV4-1 to TRBJ1-4; D unclear. The CDR3 sequence is CASSQDPSLGEKLFF. CDR3 nucleotides: TGCGCCAGCAGCCAAGATCCATCCCTGGGTGAAAAACTGTTTTTT.